This TCR beta chain was captured by sequencing in a study of human T cells and chemical hapten exposure. TCRdb reprocessed the RACE reads with MiXCR, giving one entry per CDR3 protein. The sample lists some 52,000 distinct CDR3 sequences; 9.9% were seen once. Only a few counts were recorded for this clonotype. In germline, CDR1 is GTSNPN, CDR2 SVGIG (reference sequence). This CDR3 is built from 20 residues. J lost 0 bases, V lost 2 bases, and 17 bases had no gene match. The time point denotes: patch test 3, about 24 weeks after DPC sensitization. Treatment denoted: therapeutic diphenylcyclopropenone sensitization with weekly scalp DPC. Blood draws came first, before each patch test.

The clonotype originates from a woman in her 40s with alopecia areata. Some clones in this sample may be carry-over from other donors' samples. The V call is TRBV30, the J call TRBJ1-5, with 9 bases matching TRBD1. The sample here was whole blood, taken in connection with sensitization to the hapten diphenylcyclopropenone (DPC). CDR3 in DNA: TGTGCCTGGAGTATGACAGGGGGATGGCCAGAGGGGTATAGCAATCAGCCCCAGCATTTT. Its protein is CAWSMTGGWPEGYSNQPQHF.